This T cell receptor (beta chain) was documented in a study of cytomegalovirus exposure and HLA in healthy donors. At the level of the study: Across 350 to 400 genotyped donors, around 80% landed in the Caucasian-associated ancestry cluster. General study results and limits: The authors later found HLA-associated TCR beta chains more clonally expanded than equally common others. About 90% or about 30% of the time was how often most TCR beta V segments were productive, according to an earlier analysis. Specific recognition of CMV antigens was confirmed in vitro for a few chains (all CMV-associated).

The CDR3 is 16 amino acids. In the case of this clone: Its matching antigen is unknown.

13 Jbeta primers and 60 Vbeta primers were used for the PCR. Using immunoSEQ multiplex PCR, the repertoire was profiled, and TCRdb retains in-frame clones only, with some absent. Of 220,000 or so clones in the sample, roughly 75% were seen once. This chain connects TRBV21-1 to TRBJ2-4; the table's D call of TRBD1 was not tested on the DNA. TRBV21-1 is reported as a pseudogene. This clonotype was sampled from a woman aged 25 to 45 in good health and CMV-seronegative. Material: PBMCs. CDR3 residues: CASSTGQRRTKNIQYF. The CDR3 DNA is TGTGCCAGCAGCACAGGACAAAGGCGGACCAAAAACATTCAGTACTTC.